The TCR beta chain under discussion was sequenced for a study of T cells in narcolepsy. Study in general: Patients with NT1 or NT2 and healthy control donors were enrolled.

Study-level results: Blood of same and different patients, but not healthy controls, reportedly held recurring autoreactive clonotypes. No autoreactive T cell clone sequences appeared in some memory CD4+ repertoires. Comparing one patient's CSF and blood CD4+ clonotypes highlighted HCRT- and TRIB2-specific autoreactive clonotypes.

Details on this clone: The antigen remains undetermined.

Assay used: immunoSEQ multiplex PCR; TCRdb lists only in-frame clones, some missing. The data show some 25,000 clones, roughly 85% seen once. CDR3 size: 14 residues. The ends were cut back, 8 bases at V and 5 bases at J, with 20 bases in the middle. Material: memory (CD45RA-) CD4+ T cells from blood. The J gene is TRBJ2-7, the V gene TRBV5-3; D not certain. TRBV5-3 is an open reading frame, and its role is uncertain. The TCR originated in a human donor in good health. In DNA, the CDR3 is TGTGCCAGGGGGAAGTCGGAGTACTCGGACGAGCAGTACTTC. This translates into CARGKSEYSDEQYF.